The TCR beta chain described here comes from a study of blood T cell repertoires in COVID-19. Study-wide context: PBMCs, B-cell-depleted T cells, or T cells were the source of the cDNA or gDNA that made up the material.

The germline V gene has CDR1 SGDLS and CDR2 YYNGEE. The germline V and J ends were trimmed by 0 bases and 13 bases, with 11 bases remaining between them. The CDR3 loop spans 11 amino acids. Participants were placed into cohorts based on the clinical history they reported. Study processing details: The authors estimated nucleated cell counts from reference gene primer amplification. The assay was immunoSEQ multiplex PCR, and TCRdb's table has in-frame clones only and misses some. V, J and clone size are taken as reported in that table, and D and trimming were inferred from the DNA itself. The table has approximately 270,000 clones, approximately 83% seen once.

V and J are TRBV9 and TRBJ2-7; no reliable D call. This receptor was identified in a woman aged 25 to 39 who had recovered from COVID-19. Sequenced material: PBMCs or T cells enriched from blood (not recorded which). CDR3 nucleotide sequence: TGTGCCAGCAGCGTAGTAAGGAGACTCTACTTC. Protein: CASSVVRRLYF.